Below, 26 T cell receptor beta chains from the same sample are listed, as sequenced in a study of T cell changes during pregnancy in multiple sclerosis. Data came from immunoSEQ multiplex PCR; TCRdb stores just in-frame clones and leaves some out. The sample comprises some 110,000 clones, 80% to 95% of which are singletons, and 1.5% to 1.7% rests with the top ten. The sample consisted of peripheral blood, taken in the third trimester of pregnancy. These receptors came from a female donor with multiple sclerosis, enrolled in a pregnancy study.

The V and J genes are TRBV4-2 and TRBJ2-7, with TRBD2 identical over 11 bases. The V gene's germline CDR1 is LGHNA and CDR2 YNFKEQ. The CDR3 runs to 18 residues. V shed 1 base and J 0 bases; nucleotides not matched to a gene: 8. CDR3 protein: CASSQGLAGRLGSYEQYF. CDR3 DNA sequence: TGTGCCAGCAGCCAAGGACTAGCGGGAAGGTTGGGCTCCTACGAGCAGTACTTC.

The rearrangement joins TRBV28 to TRBJ2-3, with TRBD2 identical over 7 bases. CDR3 length: 18 residues. The V segment lost 5 bases and the J segment 4 bases; nucleotides outside the gene matches: 18. Germline CDR1 MDHEN, CDR2 SYDVKM. The CDR3 bases are TGTGCCAGCAGTACCCCTCCGACTAGCTTGGGTTGGCCAGATACGCAGTATTTT. Residues: CASSTPPTSLGWPDTQYF.

The V call is TRBV30, the J call TRBJ2-7, with 11 bases that match TRBD2. Per germline, CDR1 GTSNPN and CDR2 SVGIG (reference sequence). J lost 5 bases, V lost 3 bases, and 24 bases had no gene match. The CDR3 sequence is 20 residues long. The CDR3, as DNA: TGTGCCTGGAGCGAATGGACAGGGGAATTTCTTAGCGGGGGGGCCCACGAGCAGTACTTC. Translation: CAWSEWTGEFLSGGAHEQYF. The full variable domain, with the rest looked up from reference TRBV30 and TRBJ2-7, is SQTIHQWPATLVQPVGSPLSLECTVEGTSNPNLYWYRQAAGRGLQLLFYSVGIGQISSEVPQNLSASRPQDRQFILSSKKLLLSDSGFYLCAWSEWTGEFLSGGAHEQYFGPGTRLTVT.

In its sample, this clone was seen a few times. The gene calls are TRBV5-1 and TRBJ1-1; D is unresolved. The CDR3 spans 13 residues. Germline values: CDR1 SGHRS, CDR2 YFSETQ. V lost 7 bases and J lost 0, with 10 bases in between. The CDR3 nucleotides are TGCGCCAGCTCTCAGGTTATGAACACTGAAGCTTTCTTT. This sequence encodes CASSQVMNTEAFF. The whole variable domain, remainder taken from reference TRBV5-1 and TRBJ1-1, is KAGVTQTPRYLIKTRGQQVTLSCSPISGHRSVSWYQQTPGQGLQFLFEYFSETQRNKGNFPGRFSGRQFSNSRSEMNVSTLELGDSALYLCASSQVMNTEAFFGQGTRLTVV.

This sequence joins TRBV5-6 and TRBJ1-1; no reliable D call. The germline V gene encodes CDR1 SGHDT and CDR2 YYEEEE. The CDR3 runs to 13 residues. Trimming took 6 bases from V and 1 from J, leaving 10 bases between them. The CDR3 DNA sequence: TGTGCCAGCACCCCGCGCGGGAACACTGAAGCTTTCTTT. Its translation is CASTPRGNTEAFF.

The chain carries TRBV14 and TRBJ2-1; the match to TRBD2 covers 11 bases. CDR3 length: 19 residues. Germline values: CDR1 SGHDN, CDR2 FVKESK. V lost 1 base, J lost 0 bases, and 8 bases stayed unmatched. Here the CDR3 reads CASSQVGLAVWSSYNEQFF. DNA of the CDR3: TGTGCCAGCAGCCAAGTGGGACTAGCGGTCTGGAGCTCCTACAATGAGCAGTTCTTC.

This rearrangement joins TRBV30 to TRBJ1-5; tentatively, D is TRBD1 (6 bases). The V end was cut by 1 base, the J end by 10 bases, with 11 bases between. CDR1 and CDR2 from the germline V gene are GTSNPN and SVGIG (reference sequence). The CDR3 is 12 residues long. The CDR3 protein is CAWSAEGQPQHF. DNA of the CDR3: TGTGCCTGGAGTGCCGAGGGACAACCCCAGCATTTT.

The chain is built from TRBV5-1 and TRBJ1-6; D is perhaps TRBD1 (6 bases). This CDR3 region has 17 residues. The V gene lost 0 bases and the J gene lost 7 bases, with 17 bases spanning the gap. Germline V lookup: CDR1 SGHRS, CDR2 YFSETQ. The CDR3 DNA follows: TGCGCCAGCAGCTTGGGAGGTGCGGGGGCCCCGAATTCACCCCTCCACTTT. Encoded protein: CASSLGGAGAPNSPLHF. Using reference TRBV5-1 and TRBJ1-6 for the parts outside the CDR3, the full variable domain is KAGVTQTPRYLIKTRGQQVTLSCSPISGHRSVSWYQQTPGQGLQFLFEYFSETQRNKGNFPGRFSGRQFSNSRSEMNVSTLELGDSALYLCASSLGGAGAPNSPLHFGNGTRLTVT.

CDR3 residues: CASSIGRDSRYTF. The CDR3 bases are TGTGCCAGTAGTATCGGCAGGGACAGTCGCTACACCTTC. This chain links TRBV19 with TRBJ1-2, with 7 bases aligning to TRBD1. The length of the CDR3 is 13 residues. CDR1 and CDR2 (germline): LNHDA, SQIVND (reference sequence). Germline trimming cut 3 bases from V and 9 bases from J; bases unmatched to any gene: 7.

This clone was observed once. J is TRBJ2-7 and V is TRBV28; 11 bases match TRBD1. V lost 6 bases to trimming and J lost 1 base; unmatched junction nucleotides: 5. Looked up from germline, CDR1 is MDHEN and CDR2 is SYDVKM. This CDR3 has 15 residues. The CDR3 coding sequence is TGTGCCAGCAGGTCCGGGACAGGGGGATCCTACGAGCAGTACTTC. As protein: CASRSGTGGSYEQYF.

This clone was counted a few times. The V gene is TRBV13, the J gene TRBJ1-2; possibly TRBD1 for D (5 bases). V lost 3 bases and J lost 8, with 13 bases in between. The germline V gene has CDR1 PRHDT and CDR2 FYEKMQ (reference sequence). The CDR3 consists of 13 residues. CDR3 sequence (DNA): TGTGCCAGCAGCTTCCGGGGGGAGCGAGGCTACACCTTC. It codes for CASSFRGERGYTF. Filled out from reference TRBV13 and TRBJ1-2, the complete variable domain reads AAGVIQSPRHLIKEKRETATLKCYPIPRHDTVYWYQQGPGQDPQFLISFYEKMQSDKGSIPDRFSAQQFSDYHSELNMSSLELGDSALYFCASSFRGERGYTFGSGTRLTVV.

In DNA, the CDR3 is TGTGCCAGCAGCTTAGAGCTAGCGGGGGCGTACGAGCAGTACTTC. Amino acid sequence: CASSLELAGAYEQYF. The V call is TRBV7-6, the J call TRBJ2-7, with TRBD2 matching 10 bases. J was trimmed by 4 bases and V by 1 base; bases with no gene match: 4. The CDR3 runs 15 residues. Germline V CDR1 and CDR2: SGHVS, FNYEAQ.

The V gene is TRBV5-8, the J gene TRBJ1-5; 11 bases fit TRBD1. Germline CDR1 reads SGHTS; CDR2 reads YDEGEE. J lost 5 bases, V lost 4 bases, and 5 bases had no gene match. The CDR3 extends over 15 amino acids. The DNA for the CDR3 is TGTGCCAGCAGCGTGGGACAGGGGGACGATCAGCCCCAGCATTTT. It is translated as CASSVGQGDDQPQHF.

The CDR3 here is CASTKRSGEKLFF. In DNA form, the CDR3 reads TGTGCCAGTACTAAAAGGAGTGGTGAAAAACTGTTTTTT. The chain links TRBV19 to TRBJ1-4; D unresolved. With 7 bases removed from V and 7 bases from J, the gap between germline ends came to 13 bases. The germline gives CDR1 LNHDA, CDR2 SQIVND (reference sequence). This CDR3 region has 13 residues. Filled out from reference TRBV19 and TRBJ1-4, the complete variable domain reads DGGITQSPKYLFRKEGQNVTLSCEQNLNHDAMYWYRQDPGQGLRLIYYSQIVNDFQKGDIAEGYSVSREKKESFPLTVTSAQKNPTAFYLCASTKRSGEKLFFGSGTQLSVL.

This clone was picked up one time. V gene TRBV15 combines with J gene TRBJ1-1, with 10 bases that match TRBD1. Looked up from germline, CDR1 is LNHNV and CDR2 is YYDKDF (reference sequence). With V trimmed by 1 base and J by 11 bases, 7 bases remained unmatched. This CDR3 has 14 amino acids. The CDR3 sequence: CATSRGNDRGPAFF. DNA for the CDR3: TGTGCCACCAGCAGAGGGAACGACAGGGGGCCTGCTTTCTTT.

The V gene is TRBV5-1, the J gene TRBJ2-2; possible D gene TRBD2, 6 bases. Trimming took 5 bases from V and 4 from J, leaving 15 bases between them. The length of the CDR3 is 15 residues. Germline V gene sequence: CDR1 SGHRS, CDR2 YFSETQ. The CDR3 sequence: CASRAGGELTGELFF. The CDR3 DNA reads as TGCGCCAGCAGAGCGGGTGGAGAACTCACCGGGGAGCTGTTTTTT.

The V gene is TRBV5-1, the J gene TRBJ2-2, with 10 bases that match TRBD1. Germline V gives CDR1 SGHRS, CDR2 YFSETQ. The CDR3 extends over 15 amino acids. V lost 6 bases to trimming and J lost 3 bases; unmatched junction nucleotides: 5. This CDR3 reads CASTRQGADTGELFF. CDR3 bases: TGCGCCAGCACCAGACAGGGGGCGGACACCGGGGAGCTGTTTTTT.

This chain joins TRBV6-5 and TRBJ1-5, with TRBD1 identical over 8 bases. Unmatched junction bases numbered 3, after V lost 5 bases and J lost 0 bases. The CDR3 is made up of 15 amino acids. Germline V gene sequence: CDR1 MNHEY, CDR2 SVGAGI. CDR3 DNA sequence: TGTGCCAGCAGTAACAGGGGGAATAGCAATCAGCCCCAGCATTTT. This codes for CASSNRGNSNQPQHF.

V usage is TRBV12-2 and J usage is TRBJ1-4. TRBV12-2 is a documented pseudogene. The CDR3 has 17 amino acids. CDR3 sequence (DNA): TGTGCAAGTCGCTTAGAAGGGGGGGTCGCAACTAATGAAAAACTGTTTTTT. Encoded protein: CASRLEGGVATNEKLFF.

The chain joins TRBV5-4 to TRBJ2-1, with 11 bases aligning to TRBD2. This CDR3 comprises 15 residues. Germline CDR1 and CDR2: SGHNT and YYREEE (reference sequence). V was pared by 4 bases and J by 12 bases, with 12 bases of the junction left unmatched. The chain's CDR3 is CASSPSSGGIGWQFF. CDR3 nucleotides: TGTGCCAGCAGCCCATCTAGCGGGGGGATAGGGTGGCAGTTCTTC.

The rearrangement links TRBV7-8 to TRBJ2-6, with 7 bases fitting TRBD2. From germline, CDR1 is SGHVS and CDR2 FQNEAQ. The ends lost 2 bases at V and 2 bases at J; junction bases unmatched: 6. The CDR3 spans 17 residues. The CDR3 nucleotides read TGTGCCAGCAGCTTAAGGACGGGAGGTACTGGGGCCAACGTCCTGACTTTC. The encoded protein is CASSLRTGGTGANVLTF.

The rearrangement joins TRBV11-2 to TRBJ2-7, with D tentatively TRBD2 (6 bases). The V and J ends lost 0 bases and 4 bases respectively, with 10 bases between them. The length of the CDR3 is 14 residues. The germline V gene has CDR1 SGHAT and CDR2 FQNNGV. The CDR3 is CASSLDRGNYEQYF. In DNA, the CDR3 is TGTGCCAGCAGCTTAGACCGGGGGAATTACGAGCAGTACTTC.

This chain connects TRBV15 to TRBJ1-3, with 8 bases fitting TRBD1. The ends lost 1 base at V and 2 bases at J; junction bases unmatched: 1. The CDR3 contains 15 residues. Per germline, CDR1 LNHNV and CDR2 YYDKDF (reference sequence). The CDR3 spells CATSRGGQAGNTIYF. DNA for the CDR3: TGTGCCACCAGCAGAGGGGGACAGGCTGGAAACACCATATATTTT.

The genes are TRBV5-6 and TRBJ1-2; 9 nucleotides agree with TRBD1. The CDR3 is 17 residues long. Trimming removed 7 bases from V and 5 bases from J; junction bases left unmatched: 18. CDR1 is SGHDT and CDR2 is YYEEEE in the germline V gene. The CDR3 DNA is TGTGCCAGCGGTCGACGCCGGGGACAGGGTGGGGGGTATGGCTACACCTTC. It encodes CASGRRRGQGGGYGYTF.

The chain recombines TRBV15 with TRBJ2-4, with D possibly matching TRBD1 (5 bases). The germline gives CDR1 LNHNV, CDR2 YYDKDF (reference sequence). The CDR3 length is 13 residues. Trimming shortened V by 8 bases and J by 0 bases, and 8 bases separated the two germline ends. The DNA of the CDR3 is TGTGCCACCTGGGGCCCAGCCAAAAACATTCAGTACTTC. Translated: CATWGPAKNIQYF.

This sequence joins TRBV7-2 and TRBJ2-7; no clear D gene. This CDR3 spans 13 amino acids. The ends were cut back, 8 bases at V and 3 bases at J, with 14 bases in the middle. CDR1 and CDR2 (germline): SGHTA, FQGNSA. The CDR3 protein is CASSESLGYEQYF. The DNA of the CDR3 is TGTGCCAGCTCCGAGTCCCTAGGCTACGAGCAGTACTTC.